A selection of T cell receptor beta chains follows, all from one sample in a study of cytomegalovirus exposure and HLA in healthy donors. Assay used: immunoSEQ multiplex PCR; TCRdb lists only in-frame clones, some missing. The table records about 170,000 clones, more than 80% of them present only once. Material: PBMCs. The receptors were gathered from a woman in her late teens or twenties in good health and CMV-seronegative. The conserved cysteine and the conserved F or W are not part of the CDR3 here.

j_call v_call cdr3_aa
TRBJ2-7 TRBV5-6 ASSFGGSYEQY
NA TRBV10-3 AISGHQLAGELSYEQY
TRBJ2-1 TRBV4-1 ASSQGPSSYNEQF
TRBJ2-1 TRBV7-9 ASSLAGLDYNEQF
TRBJ1-6 TRBV7-2 ASRLSVSYNSPLH
TRBJ1-1 TRBV6-1 ASSEIEGTNTEAF
TRBJ1-2 TRBV12-5 ASGLPGEGHYGYT
TRBJ2-5 TRBV5-1 ASTGTSGGQETQY
TRBJ2-7 TRBV6-6 ASSYAGSYEQY
TRBJ1-4 TRBV5-6 ASSGARALADEKLF
TRBJ1-1 TRBV18 ASSAQGGITNTEAF
TRBJ2-1 TRBV10-2 ASRGLRSSYNEQF
TRBJ1-1 TRBV7-6 ASSLVPGLGEAF
TRBJ2-1 TRBV7-9 ASSSGTTRVYEQF
TRBJ2-6 TRBV7-2 ASSLEPSGANVLT
TRBJ1-2 TRBV6-5 ASSRGTGVYYGYT
TRBJ1-4 TRBV9 ASSVEAGSNGKLF
TRBJ1-1 TRBV4-1 ASSQAPSDRATEAF
TRBJ2-5 TRBV11-2 ASSLSRETQY
TRBJ2-7 TRBV7-2 ASGPGHQPYEQY
TRBJ2-2 TRBV6-1 ASSQREDNTGELF
TRBJ1-4 TRBV9 ASSVAGRGRTHWEKLF
TRBJ2-7 TRBV2 ASSDTMKTYEQY
TRBJ1-1 TRBV6-6 ASSYQQLEAF
TRBJ1-6 TRBV5-1 ASSLVTGDGSPLH
TRBJ1-3 TRBV7-9 ATTRDRSDSGNTIY
TRBJ1-5 TRBV7-6 ASTPLGRGLGNQPQH
TRBJ2-3 TRBV11-1 ASSPGQYTDTQY
TRBJ1-1 TRBV5-4 ASSPVEGGRTEAF
TRBJ1-1 TRBV5-1 ASSFFWDRGVTEAF
TRBJ1-4 TRBV2 ASRGELYEKLF
TRBJ2-1 TRBV5-1 ASSLATGNEQF
TRBJ2-1 TRBV11-3 ASGVNSYNEQF
TRBJ2-7 TRBV28 ASSLVGTGVRKQY
TRBJ1-5 TRBV28 ASSPGGFGAGVQPQH
TRBJ1-4 TRBV18 ASSPDEKLF
TRBJ1-1 TRBV5-1 ASSLAGTVEAF
TRBJ2-7 TRBV15 ATSSMTGGLYEQY
TRBJ2-7 TRBV6-5 ASSPAVSGRHEQY
TRBJ2-5 TRBV11-1 ASSLQPGTGTGETQY
TRBJ1-1 TRBV7-9 ASSLAGTGGRPEAF
TRBJ2-3 TRBV5-6 ASSPGTDTQY
TRBJ1-3 TRBV19 ASSLGQASGNTIY
TRBJ1-3 TRBV28 ASGAASSGNTIY
TRBJ2-7 TRBV6-5 ASSQGVGEQY
TRBJ1-5 TRBV7-9 ASSLSTAISPQH
TRBJ1-6 TRBV7-2 ASSLKGDSPLH
TRBJ2-1 TRBV7-6 ASSLVAGTYNEQF
TRBJ2-3 TRBV5-5 ASSPPTGDTQY
TRBJ2-1 TRBV18 ASSPPWTGVGNEQF
TRBJ2-5 TRBV2 ASSEARESETQY
TRBJ2-1 TRBV21-1 ASSNGGAAEQF
TRBJ2-2 TRBV6-5 ASSYSNVPGGELF
TRBJ1-2 TRBV5-6 ASGGQFDGYT
TRBJ2-2 TRBV7-7 ASSPIADAGELF
TRBJ2-3 TRBV29-1 SVTPTGPDTQY
TRBJ2-1 TRBV5-1 ASSSGGEGYNEQF
TRBJ2-4 TRBV5-1 ASSLGTENIQY
TRBJ2-7 TRBV10-2 ASSGTGGGYEQY
TRBJ1-2 TRBV5-6 ASSLGQGAGYT